The 28 T cell receptor beta chains below all came from one sample that was sequenced in a study of human T cells and chemical hapten exposure. Time point noted: patch test 1, 2 weeks after DPC sensitization. As to treatment: therapeutic diphenylcyclopropenone sensitization with weekly scalp DPC. Using its own MiXCR run on the RACE reads, TCRdb lists one record per CDR3 protein. The data contain around 380,000 distinct CDR3 sequences, approximately 5% of them singletons. Sequenced material: whole blood, taken in connection with sensitization to the hapten diphenylcyclopropenone (DPC). The receptor source for this set is a woman in her 50s with alopecia areata. Some clones in this sample may be carry-over from other donors' samples.

This clonotype was picked up a small number of times. V usage is TRBV27 and J usage is TRBJ2-5, with TRBD2 matching over 8 bases. The CDR3 sequence is 15 residues long. V was pared by 5 bases and J by 4 bases, with 9 bases of the junction left unmatched. Per the germline V gene, CDR1 is MNHEY and CDR2 is SMNVEV (reference sequence). The CDR3 DNA is TGTGCCAGCAGTACGAGCCCGGGACTAGGAGAGACCCAGTACTTC. This translates into CASSTSPGLGETQYF.

This clonotype showed up many times. The gene calls are TRBV13 and TRBJ2-7; D not certain. CDR3 length: 15 residues. Between the trimmed V and J ends, which lost 0 bases and 2 bases, there was a span of 11 bases. Germline V gives CDR1 PRHDT, CDR2 FYEKMQ (reference sequence). The CDR3 DNA is TGTGCCAGCAGCTTAGGGGCTAAAGGGCCCTACGAGCAGTACTTC. Residues: CASSLGAKGPYEQYF.

The CDR3 is CSASPWDPPPYEQYF. In nucleotides, the CDR3 is TGCAGTGCTAGCCCCTGGGACCCGCCCCCCTACGAGCAGTACTTC. The chain has TRBV20-1 and TRBJ2-7; D tentatively reads TRBD1 or TRBD2 (5 bases each). Between the trimmed V and J ends, which lost 3 bases and 2 bases, there was a span of 17 bases. The CDR3 is made up of 15 amino acids. The germline gives CDR1 DFQATT, CDR2 SNEGSKA (reference sequence).

CDR3 nucleotides: TGCAGTGCTAGTCGTGGGACAGGGGGCTTCAACGAGCAGTACTTC. Amino acid sequence: CSASRGTGGFNEQYF. This chain uses TRBV20-1 with TRBJ2-7; 12 nucleotides line up with TRBD1. There are 15 residues in the CDR3. Germline CDR1 reads DFQATT; CDR2 reads SNEGSKA (reference sequence). Trimming at V came to 3 bases and at J to 5 bases, leaving 8 bases not matched to a gene.

This clonotype has just a few counts. This sequence joins TRBV6-5 and TRBJ2-2, with D possibly being TRBD1 (6 bases). The CDR3 runs 16 residues. Looked up from germline, CDR1 is MNHEY and CDR2 is SVGAGI. V lost 7 bases, J lost 0 bases, and 15 bases lay in between. The CDR3 region has the DNA TGTGCCAGCACCATGGCCGGACAGCCGAACACCGGGGAGCTGTTTTTT. Translated, it gives CASTMAGQPNTGELFF.

This clonotype was seen many times. The gene calls are TRBV6-4 and TRBJ1-5; no definite D call. The CDR3 is 13 amino acids. Per the germline V gene, CDR1 is MRHNA and CDR2 is SNTAGT. V lost 3 bases and J 6 bases, leaving 9 bases between the germline ends. The CDR3 region is CASSDRNGQPQHF. Written as DNA, the CDR3 is TGTGCCAGCAGTGATCGAAACGGTCAGCCCCAGCATTTT.

This clonotype was counted many times. V usage is TRBV6-2 or TRBV6-3 and J usage is TRBJ2-2; D remains unclear. There are 11 residues in the CDR3. Trimming took off 8 bases at V and 6 bases at J, with 7 bases between the two ends. The germline CDR1 and CDR2 sequences are MNHEY and SVGEGT. The CDR3 is CASVKAGELFF. The CDR3 region has the DNA TGTGCCAGCGTCAAAGCCGGGGAGCTGTTTTTT.

This clonotype appeared many times. The CDR3 coding sequence is TGTGCCAGCAGGAGGGGGGGACCATACAATGAGCAGTTCTTC. Translating gives CASRRGGPYNEQFF. The chain uses TRBV6-5 and TRBJ2-1; the D gene is possibly TRBD2 (7 bases). Trimming stripped 6 bases from V and 4 bases from J, with 13 bases between. CDR1 is MNHEY and CDR2 is SVGAGI in the germline V gene. The CDR3 sequence is 14 residues long.

This clonotype was recorded a few times. The chain has TRBV6-5 and TRBJ1-5; no clear D gene. The CDR3 is made up of 13 amino acids. Germline CDR1 and CDR2: MNHEY and SVGAGI. The ends were cut back, 6 bases at V and 9 bases at J, with 15 bases in the middle. CDR3 DNA: TGTGCCAGCAGCGTACAGCCGAGCCGGCCCCAGCATTTT. Protein product: CASSVQPSRPQHF.

This clonotype was picked up many times. The chain links TRBV28 to TRBJ2-1; no reliable D call. This CDR3 has 13 amino acids. V was trimmed by 5 bases and J by 1 base, leaving 6 bases between them. Looked up from germline, CDR1 is MDHEN and CDR2 is SYDVKM. This CDR3 is CASSTGSYNEQFF. The CDR3 DNA sequence: TGTGCCAGCAGTACGGGTTCCTACAATGAGCAGTTCTTC.

The sample holds a few counts of this clonotype. The chain couples TRBV10-3 to TRBJ2-5; 7 bases align to TRBD1. Unmatched junction bases numbered 7, after V lost 7 bases and J lost 5 bases. This CDR3 has 13 amino acids. Germline V CDR1 and CDR2: ENHRY, SYGVKD. CDR3: CAINQDRVETQYF. Here the CDR3 DNA reads TGTGCCATCAACCAAGACAGGGTCGAGACCCAGTACTTC.

V and J are TRBV27 and TRBJ2-1; weak D call: TRBD1 (6 bases). CDR1 and CDR2 (germline): MNHEY, SMNVEV (reference sequence). Deletions cut 5 bases from V and 4 bases from J, with 12 bases between. The CDR3 is 14 amino acids. This CDR3 is CASSLFQGYNEQFF. The CDR3 coding sequence is TGTGCCAGCAGTCTGTTCCAGGGGTACAATGAGCAGTTCTTC.

This clonotype was detected a few times. This chain uses TRBV4-2 with TRBJ1-1; 7 positions match TRBD1. The V segment lost 0 bases and the J segment 1 base; nucleotides outside the gene matches: 5. The CDR3 contains 16 residues. Germline values: CDR1 LGHNA, CDR2 YNFKEQ. CDR3 amino acids: CASSQDLTGSNTEAFF. In nucleotides, the CDR3 is TGTGCCAGCAGCCAAGATCTGACAGGGTCGAACACTGAAGCTTTCTTT.

The CDR3 protein is CASSLATEQYF. The CDR3 DNA follows: TGCGCCAGCAGCTTGGCGACAGAGCAGTACTTC. The genes are TRBV5-1 and TRBJ2-7; D gene unclear. Germline V gene data show CDR1 as SGHRS and CDR2 as YFSETQ. The CDR3 loop spans 11 amino acids. V shed 0 bases and J shed 7 bases, with 5 bases lying between them. The full variable domain, rest sourced from reference TRBV5-1 and TRBJ2-7, is KAGVTQTPRYLIKTRGQQVTLSCSPISGHRSVSWYQQTPGQGLQFLFEYFSETQRNKGNFPGRFSGRQFSNSRSEMNVSTLELGDSALYLCASSLATEQYFGPGTRLTVT.

Many counts were recorded for this clonotype. The chain employs TRBV29-1 and TRBJ2-1; D ambiguous. V was cut by 7 bases and J by 7 bases, with 11 bases left in between. This CDR3 is built from 11 residues. The germline CDR1 and CDR2 sequences are SQVTM and ANQGSEA. The DNA of the CDR3 is TGCAGCGCCTTGAGAGGTAATGAGCAGTTCTTC. Translation gives CSALRGNEQFF.

This clonotype showed up many times. This chain connects TRBV20-1 to TRBJ1-5, with D perhaps TRBD1 (6 bases). In germline, CDR1 is DFQATT, CDR2 SNEGSKA (reference sequence). The CDR3 sequence is 12 residues long. Trimming removed 6 bases from V and 1 base from J, with 7 bases in between. DNA of the CDR3: TGCAGTGCAGGACAGAGCAATCAGCCCCAGCATTTT. It is translated as CSAGQSNQPQHF.

This clonotype occurred many times. V usage is TRBV12-3 or TRBV12-4 and J usage is TRBJ1-5, with D uncertain. Trimming left V 6 bases short and J 7 bases short, with 16 bases between. This CDR3 has 14 residues. DNA for the CDR3: TGTGCCAGCAGCCTGGGGAAAGGACGGCAGCCCCAGCATTTT. It specifies CASSLGKGRQPQHF.

This clonotype has a count of ten or more. J is TRBJ1-1 and V is TRBV11-2, with D unclear. There are 14 residues in the CDR3. CDR1 SGHAT and CDR2 FQNNGV come from the germline V gene. The V end lost 2 bases, the J end lost 1 base, and 8 bases lay between the germline ends. CDR3 DNA sequence: TGTGCCAGCAGCTTAAGGGAAGGGAACACTGAAGCTTTCTTT. Translated, it gives CASSLREGNTEAFF.

This clonotype was detected many times. The rearrangement joins TRBV6-1 to TRBJ1-5; D gene unclear. Trimming stripped 2 bases from V and 1 base from J, with 9 bases between. Germline-derived CDR1 and CDR2 are MNHNS and SASEGT. The CDR3 is 15 amino acids. The CDR3 sequence is CASSESASSNQPQHF. The CDR3 coding sequence is TGTGCCAGCAGTGAATCTGCCTCCAGCAATCAGCCCCAGCATTTT.

This clonotype was seen repeatedly, ten times or more. The rearrangement links TRBV10-3 to TRBJ2-1; 16 bases match TRBD2. This CDR3 contains 14 residues. Losses at the gene ends were 6 bases for V and 9 bases for J; bases not matched to a gene: 2. Germline V CDR1 and CDR2: ENHRY, SYGVKD. The CDR3 spells CAISGTSGGVEQFF. DNA for the CDR3: TGTGCCATCAGCGGGACTAGCGGGGGGGTTGAGCAGTTCTTC.

A few counts support this clonotype. The J gene is TRBJ2-2, the V gene TRBV9; D is uncertain. This CDR3 is 12 amino acids long. Between the trimmed V and J ends, which lost 0 bases and 7 bases, there was a span of 4 bases. Germline CDR1 and CDR2: SGDLS and YYNGEE. In nucleotides, the CDR3 is TGTGCCAGCAGCGTAGATGGCGGGGAGCTGTTTTTT. It translates to CASSVDGGELFF.

In its sample, this clonotype was seen many times. V gene TRBV20-1 combines with J gene TRBJ1-2, with 9 bases aligning to TRBD1. Germline V gives CDR1 DFQATT, CDR2 SNEGSKA (reference sequence). CDR3 size: 13 residues. V gave up 5 bases and J gave up 5 bases; unmatched junction bases: 6. CDR3 DNA: TGCAGTGCTCAACAGGGGGCGAAGTATGGCTACACCTTC. Translated, it gives CSAQQGAKYGYTF.

In this sample, this clonotype turned up many times. This chain links TRBV6-1 with TRBJ1-6; D unresolved. The germline V gene encodes CDR1 MNHNS and CDR2 SASEGT. The CDR3 consists of 13 residues. Trimming pared 3 bases from V and 6 bases from J, leaving 6 bases between. The CDR3: CASSDVVNSPLHF. The CDR3 region has the DNA TGTGCCAGCAGTGACGTGGTTAATTCACCCCTCCACTTT.

This clonotype was observed at least ten times. The chain has TRBV5-1 and TRBJ2-3; D gene unclear. Germline values: CDR1 SGHRS, CDR2 YFSETQ. The CDR3 has 11 residues. V lost 4 bases, J lost 6 bases, and 6 bases lay in between. Here the CDR3 DNA reads TGCGCCAGCAGCATAGCTGATACGCAGTATTTT. Protein sequence: CASSIADTQYF.

The chain uses TRBV30 and TRBJ2-2; 7 bases map to TRBD2. V was pared by 5 bases and J by 4 bases, with 7 bases of the junction left unmatched. The germline V gene encodes CDR1 GTSNPN and CDR2 SVGIG (reference sequence). The CDR3 sequence is 14 residues long. CDR3 nucleotide sequence: TGTGCCTGGCTTGGGAGGGTGGGCACCGGGGAGCTGTTTTTT. Translated: CAWLGRVGTGELFF.

This clonotype has a count of ten or more. This sequence joins TRBV30 and TRBJ2-3; D is possibly TRBD1 (5 bases). The CDR3 is 14 amino acids. The V end lost 3 bases, the J end lost 5 bases, and 15 bases lay between the germline ends. The V gene's germline CDR1 is GTSNPN and CDR2 SVGIG (reference sequence). CDR3 DNA sequence: TGTGCCTGGAGGCTGGGTCAGGGTGTAGATACGCAGTATTTT. Translated: CAWRLGQGVDTQYF.

This clonotype occurred a few times. V gene TRBV13 combines with J gene TRBJ2-5; TRBD1 aligns across 7 bases. V shed 5 bases, J shed 5 bases, and the junction held 8 bases outside the gene matches. The CDR3 runs 14 residues. The germline gives CDR1 PRHDT, CDR2 FYEKMQ (reference sequence). This CDR3 reads CASSPHRGSETQYF. CDR3 nucleotide sequence: TGTGCCAGCAGCCCCCACAGGGGAAGTGAGACCCAGTACTTC.

This clonotype was observed at least ten times. The chain recombines TRBV27 with TRBJ1-1; D uncertain. CDR3 length: 13 amino acids. Germline lookup yields CDR1 MNHEY and CDR2 SMNVEV (reference sequence). Trimming removed 4 bases from V and 1 base from J, with 7 bases in between. In nucleotides, the CDR3 is TGTGCCAGCAGTTACTCGGCGAACACTGAAGCTTTCTTT. Protein: CASSYSANTEAFF.